Listed here is a single TCR beta chain. What it recognizes is unknown. This entry is derived from a study of cytomegalovirus exposure and HLA in healthy donors. General study results and limits: Testing in vitro showed a few CMV-associated chains specific for CMV antigens.

The PCR contained 60 Vbeta and 13 Jbeta primers. Assay used: immunoSEQ multiplex PCR; TCRdb lists only in-frame clones, some missing. Of about 160,000 clones in the sample, 77% were seen once. The sequencing input was PBMCs. The receptor was isolated from a woman between 40 and 55 years old in good health and CMV-seropositive.

The CDR3 spells CASSATGTRGRYEQYF. For the CDR3, the DNA is TGTGCCAGCAGCGCAACCGGGACTAGGGGGAGATACGAGCAGTACTTC. This chain connects TRBV7-8 to TRBJ2-7, with 8 bases identical to TRBD2. This CDR3 has 16 residues. V lost 5 bases to trimming and J lost 4 bases; unmatched junction nucleotides: 13. CDR1 is SGHVS, CDR2 FQNEAQ, per germline.